This T cell receptor (beta chain) originates from a study of T cell clonality in common variable immunodeficiency. The study's findings and limits: Fewer deletions and N-nucleotide insertions were reportedly seen in common variable immunodeficiency TCR beta sequences.

About this clone itself: What it binds is not known. Read sequence stops 3 residues before the CDR3 end, and the germline J gene provides the missing end.

CVID and control samples used equivalent genomic DNA input. Only in-frame clones appear in the TCRdb table, and some are missing; sequencing was by immunoSEQ multiplex PCR. This repertoire lists tens of thousands of clones without singletons; approximately 3% sits in the top ten. The V gene's germline CDR1 is SGHTA and CDR2 FQGTGA. V dropped 1 base and J dropped 0; count of bases not matched to a gene: 10. The CDR3 loop spans 19 amino acids. The chain recombines TRBV7-3 with TRBJ2-1; TRBD1 matches at 9 bases. The sequencing sample was made of peripheral blood mononuclear cells. The clonotype comes from a person aged 18 to 70 in good health. The CDR3: CASSLKDRGHLSSYNEQFF. CDR3 DNA, as far as it was read: TGTGCCAGCAGCTTAAAGGACAGGGGTCATTTGAGCTCCTACAATGAG.